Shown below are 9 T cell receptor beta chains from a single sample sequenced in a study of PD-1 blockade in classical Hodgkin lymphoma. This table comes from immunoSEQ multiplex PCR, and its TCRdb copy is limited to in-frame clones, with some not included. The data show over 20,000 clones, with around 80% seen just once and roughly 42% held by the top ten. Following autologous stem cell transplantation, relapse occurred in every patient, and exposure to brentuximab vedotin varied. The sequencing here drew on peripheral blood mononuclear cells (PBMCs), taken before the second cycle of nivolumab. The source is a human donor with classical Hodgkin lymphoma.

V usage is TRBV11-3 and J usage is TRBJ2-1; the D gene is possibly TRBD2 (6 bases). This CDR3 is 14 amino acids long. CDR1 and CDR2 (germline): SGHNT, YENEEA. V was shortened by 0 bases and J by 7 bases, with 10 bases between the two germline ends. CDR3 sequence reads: CASSLDAGINEQFF. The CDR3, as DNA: TGTGCCAGCAGCTTAGATGCGGGAATAAATGAGCAGTTCTTC. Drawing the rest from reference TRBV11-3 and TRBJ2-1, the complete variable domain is EAGVVQSPRYKIIEKKQPVAFWCNPISGHNTLYWYLQNLGQGPELLIRYENEEAVDDSQLPKDRFSAERLKGVDSTLKIQPAELGDSAVYLCASSLDAGINEQFFGPGTRLTVL.

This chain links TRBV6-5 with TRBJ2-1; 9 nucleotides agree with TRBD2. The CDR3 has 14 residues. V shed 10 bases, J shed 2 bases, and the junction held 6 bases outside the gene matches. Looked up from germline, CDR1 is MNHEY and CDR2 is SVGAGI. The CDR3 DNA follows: TGTGCCACCAAAGGCGGGGGGGCCTACAATGAGCAGTTCTTC. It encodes CATKGGGAYNEQFF.

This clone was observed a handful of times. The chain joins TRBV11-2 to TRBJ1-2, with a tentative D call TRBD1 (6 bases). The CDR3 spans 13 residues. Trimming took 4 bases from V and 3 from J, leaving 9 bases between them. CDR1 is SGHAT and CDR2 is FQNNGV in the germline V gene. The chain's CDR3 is CASSSGDDYGYTF. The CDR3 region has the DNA TGTGCCAGCAGCTCAGGGGATGACTATGGCTACACCTTC.

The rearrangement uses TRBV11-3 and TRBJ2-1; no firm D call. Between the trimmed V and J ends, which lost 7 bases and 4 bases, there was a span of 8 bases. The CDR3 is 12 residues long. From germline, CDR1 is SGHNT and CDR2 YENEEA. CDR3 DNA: TGTGCCAGCACCATACAGTACAATGAGCAGTTCTTC. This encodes CASTIQYNEQFF.

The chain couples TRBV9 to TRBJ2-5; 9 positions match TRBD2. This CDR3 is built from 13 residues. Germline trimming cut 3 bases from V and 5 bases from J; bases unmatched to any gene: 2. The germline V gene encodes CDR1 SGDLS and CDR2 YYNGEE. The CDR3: CASSAAGGETQYF. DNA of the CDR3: TGTGCCAGCAGCGCAGCGGGGGGCGAGACCCAGTACTTC.

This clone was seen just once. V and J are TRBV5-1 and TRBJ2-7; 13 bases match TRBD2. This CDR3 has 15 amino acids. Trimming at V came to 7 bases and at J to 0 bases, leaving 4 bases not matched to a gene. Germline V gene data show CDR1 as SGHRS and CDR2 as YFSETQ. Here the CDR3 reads CASSGLAGDSYEQYF. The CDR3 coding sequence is TGCGCCAGCTCCGGACTAGCGGGAGACTCCTACGAGCAGTACTTC.

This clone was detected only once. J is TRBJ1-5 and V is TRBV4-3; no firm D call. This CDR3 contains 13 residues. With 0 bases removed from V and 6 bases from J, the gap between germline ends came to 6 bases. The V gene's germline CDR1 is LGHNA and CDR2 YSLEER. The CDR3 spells CASSQEESQPQHF. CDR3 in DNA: TGCGCCAGCAGCCAAGAAGAGAGTCAGCCCCAGCATTTT.

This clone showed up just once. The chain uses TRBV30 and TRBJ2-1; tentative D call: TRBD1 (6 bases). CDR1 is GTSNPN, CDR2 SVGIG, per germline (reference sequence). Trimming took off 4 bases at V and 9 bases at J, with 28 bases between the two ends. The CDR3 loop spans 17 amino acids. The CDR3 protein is CAWTRQVRGRGHSEQFF. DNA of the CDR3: TGTGCCTGGACGCGACAGGTGAGAGGCCGAGGTCATAGTGAGCAGTTCTTC.

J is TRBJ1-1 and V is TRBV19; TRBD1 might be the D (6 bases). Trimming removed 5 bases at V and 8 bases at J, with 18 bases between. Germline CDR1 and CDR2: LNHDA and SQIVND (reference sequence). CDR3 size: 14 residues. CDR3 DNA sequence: TGTGCCAGTAGTCCGGGACATAGGAGCAAGGAAGCTTTCTTT. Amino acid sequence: CASSPGHRSKEAFF.